These 29 T cell receptor beta chains share one sample of origin, sequenced in a study of response to subunit inactivated influenza vaccine. One entry per CDR3 protein results from TCRdb running MiXCR on the RT-PCR reads. The profile shows roughly 700,000 distinct CDR3 sequences, 15% to 18% of them singletons. This specimen consisted of PBMCs from blood, obtained 11 to 12 days after vaccination. Receptors were obtained from a man aged 50 or older who received an inactivated influenza vaccine.

This clonotype was seen only a few times. This chain uses TRBV7-2 with TRBJ2-3, with TRBD2 matching over 9 bases. The CDR3 has 16 residues. J gave up 4 bases and V 0 bases, and 5 bases lay outside the gene matches. In germline, CDR1 is SGHTA, CDR2 FQGNSA. The CDR3 protein is CASSLAGLASADTQYF. In DNA, the CDR3 is TGTGCCAGCAGCTTAGCTGGACTAGCGAGCGCAGATACGCAGTATTTT.

The V and J genes are TRBV3-1 and TRBJ2-3, with D possibly TRBD2 on 5 matching bases. The V end was cut by 6 bases, the J end by 0 bases, with 16 bases between. The germline gives CDR1 LGHDT, CDR2 YNNKEL (reference sequence). The CDR3 runs to 16 residues. CDR3 in amino acids: CASSLGLSLSTDTQYF. As DNA, the CDR3 is TGTGCCAGCAGTCTTGGACTTTCCCTTAGCACAGATACGCAGTATTTT.

V usage is TRBV7-2 and J usage is TRBJ2-7, with D possibly matching TRBD1 (6 bases). The CDR3 runs 13 residues. Germline lookup yields CDR1 SGHTA and CDR2 FQGNSA. V lost 6 bases and J lost 4, with 13 bases in between. The CDR3 coding sequence is TGTGCCAGCAGTCGCCTACAGGGTTACGAGCAGTACTTC. The encoded protein is CASSRLQGYEQYF.

The table lists this clonotype with many counts. The chain is built from TRBV3-1 and TRBJ2-3; 7 bases map to TRBD1. Germline CDR1 is LGHDT and CDR2 is YNNKEL (reference sequence). The CDR3 totals 14 residues. The junction had 0 bases not matched to a gene; V was cut back by 3 bases and J by 0 bases. This CDR3 is CASSQDRSTDTQYF. CDR3 DNA sequence: TGTGCCAGCAGCCAGGACAGGAGCACAGATACGCAGTATTTT.

The chain couples TRBV7-9 to TRBJ1-2; D may be TRBD1 (5 bases). V shed 1 base and J shed 2 bases, with 8 bases lying between them. This CDR3 is built from 14 residues. Germline CDR1 is SEHNR and CDR2 is FQNEAQ (reference sequence). CDR3 residues: CASSLEGRNYGYTF. In DNA, the CDR3 is TGTGCCAGCAGCTTAGAGGGACGGAACTATGGCTACACCTTC.

The gene calls are TRBV5-1 and TRBJ2-7; no reliable D call. V dropped 4 bases and J dropped 3 bases, with 11 bases sitting between them. CDR1 and CDR2 from the germline V gene are SGHRS and YFSETQ. The CDR3 totals 13 residues. The CDR3 DNA reads as TGCGCCAGCAGCCTGACGATCCTCTACGAGCAGTACTTC. As protein: CASSLTILYEQYF.

The table lists this clonotype with a few counts. CDR3 region: CASSPWTGRDLAKNIQYF. The CDR3 DNA reads TGTGCCAGCAGCCCCTGGACAGGCCGAGATCTAGCCAAAAACATTCAGTACTTC. The chain has TRBV3-1 and TRBJ2-4, with 7 nucleotides matching TRBD1. Germline trimming cut 4 bases from V and 0 bases from J; bases unmatched to any gene: 12. Germline V CDR1 and CDR2: LGHDT, YNNKEL (reference sequence). The CDR3 is 18 amino acids.

This sequence joins TRBV12-3 or TRBV12-4 and TRBJ2-3, with 9 positions matching TRBD2. The V and J ends lost 7 bases and 5 bases, in that order; junction bases with no gene match: 1. There are 12 residues in the CDR3. The CDR3 loop reads CASKRGEDTQYF. As DNA, the CDR3 is TGTGCCAGCAAGCGGGGGGAAGATACGCAGTATTTT.

In its sample, this clonotype was seen many times. This rearrangement joins TRBV20-1 to TRBJ2-5; 14 bases align to TRBD2. Trimming removed 3 bases from V and 2 bases from J; junction bases left unmatched: 2. The CDR3 spans 15 residues. Germline-derived CDR1 and CDR2 are DFQATT and SNEGSKA (reference sequence). The CDR3 loop is CSARGLAGAQETQYF. CDR3 DNA sequence: TGCAGTGCTAGGGGACTAGCGGGGGCTCAAGAGACCCAGTACTTC.

This clonotype was detected a few times. The CDR3 spells CASSPGKSTDTQYF. The CDR3 DNA sequence: TGCGCCAGCAGCCCCGGGAAAAGTACAGATACGCAGTATTTT. The J gene is TRBJ2-3, the V gene TRBV5-1, with TRBD2 as a possible D gene (5 bases). The V and J ends lost 4 bases and 3 bases respectively, with 12 bases between them. The CDR3 is 14 residues long. Germline V gene lookup returns CDR1 SGHRS and CDR2 YFSETQ.

The rearrangement links TRBV5-4 to TRBJ1-1; 7 positions match TRBD1. The CDR3 has 14 amino acids. Germline V CDR1 and CDR2: SGHNT, YYREEE (reference sequence). The junction had 5 bases not matched to a gene; V was cut back by 0 bases and J by 6 bases. This chain's CDR3 is CASSLDPGQPEAFF. CDR3 in DNA: TGTGCCAGCAGCTTGGATCCGGGACAGCCTGAAGCTTTCTTT.

This clonotype was seen more than once but under ten times. The chain joins TRBV6-2 or TRBV6-3 to TRBJ2-3, with 9 bases identical to TRBD1. Germline values: CDR1 MNHEY, CDR2 SVGEGT. J was trimmed by 4 bases and V by 5 bases; bases with no gene match: 7. This CDR3 has 15 amino acids. CDR3 protein: CASSGRDREADTQYF. In nucleotides, the CDR3 is TGTGCCAGCAGTGGCCGGGACAGGGAGGCAGATACGCAGTATTTT.

CDR3 region: CASSPGITTDTQYF. The CDR3 DNA sequence: TGTGCCAGCAGCCCCGGGATTACCACAGATACGCAGTATTTT. The V gene is TRBV11-2, the J gene TRBJ2-3, with a tentative D call TRBD2 (5 bases). V lost 5 bases to trimming and J lost 2 bases, with 11 bases between them. Per the germline V gene, CDR1 is SGHAT and CDR2 is FQNNGV. CDR3 length equals 14 residues. The entire variable domain, with the rest obtained from reference TRBV11-2 and TRBJ2-3, is as follows: EAGVAQSPRYKIIEKRQSVAFWCNPISGHATLYWYQQILGQGPKLLIQFQNNGVVDDSQLPKDRFSAERLKGVDSTLKIQPAKLEDSAVYLCASSPGITTDTQYFGPGTRLTVL.

The genes are TRBV2 and TRBJ2-5; TRBD2 aligns across 9 bases. The CDR3 is 14 residues long. Germline assignment: CDR1 SNHLY and CDR2 FYNNEI. With V trimmed by 3 bases and J by 3 bases, 2 bases remained unmatched. CDR3 in DNA: TGTGCCAGCAGTGATCGACTAGCGGAAGAGACCCAGTACTTC. It yields the protein CASSDRLAEETQYF.

The rearrangement joins TRBV5-1 to TRBJ1-1; D gene uncertain. The V end lost 3 bases, the J end lost 7 bases, and 10 bases lay between the germline ends. The germline V gene encodes CDR1 SGHRS and CDR2 YFSETQ. The CDR3 has 12 amino acids. The CDR3 is CASSWGSSEAFF. In DNA form, the CDR3 reads TGCGCCAGCAGCTGGGGAAGCAGTGAAGCTTTCTTT.

This clonotype came up a few times. The chain carries TRBV7-2 and TRBJ2-7; 11 nucleotides agree with TRBD2. The germline V gene has CDR1 SGHTA and CDR2 FQGNSA. The CDR3 is 13 amino acids. The V and J ends lost 4 bases and 7 bases, in that order; junction bases with no gene match: 3. This CDR3 is CASSSRLAGEQYF. CDR3 coding DNA: TGTGCCAGCAGCTCCCGACTAGCGGGGGAGCAGTACTTC. Supplemented by reference TRBV7-2 and TRBJ2-7, the full variable domain reads GAGVSQSPSNKVTEKGKDVELRCDPISGHTALYWYRQSLGQGLEFLIYFQGNSAPDKSGLPSDRFSAERTGGSVSTLTIQRTQQEDSAVYLCASSSRLAGEQYFGPGTRLTVT.

In its sample, this clonotype was seen many times. The chain links TRBV5-1 to TRBJ1-2; the D is unclear. CDR1 and CDR2 from the germline V gene are SGHRS and YFSETQ. This CDR3 spans 12 amino acids. V shed 1 base and J shed 6 bases, with 7 bases lying between them. The DNA of the CDR3 is TGCGCCAGCAGCTTGTACGGGAATGGCTACACCTTC. Translated, it gives CASSLYGNGYTF.

In its sample, this clonotype was seen many times. The chain carries TRBV20-1 and TRBJ2-1; 7 nucleotides agree with TRBD2. V shed 3 bases and J 0 bases; nucleotides not matched to a gene: 5. Germline values: CDR1 DFQATT, CDR2 SNEGSKA (reference sequence). CDR3 size: 15 residues. The CDR3 coding sequence is TGCAGTGCTAGTCAGCGGGGCAGCTCCTACAATGAGCAGTTCTTC. This translates into CSASQRGSSYNEQFF.

This chain joins TRBV7-8 and TRBJ2-1, with TRBD1 matching over 10 bases. Germline CDR1 reads SGHVS; CDR2 reads FQNEAQ. Trimming cost V 4 bases and J 7 bases; bases outside gene matches: 7. There are 15 residues in the CDR3. The CDR3 region has the DNA TGTGCCAGCAGCTCCGGGACAGGGGTGCATAATGAGCAGTTCTTC. Translation gives CASSSGTGVHNEQFF.

J is TRBJ2-3 and V is TRBV20-1; 11 bases are shared with TRBD2. The V gene's germline CDR1 is DFQATT and CDR2 SNEGSKA (reference sequence). The CDR3 has 18 residues. With 2 bases clipped from V and 1 base from J, the junction kept 11 bases outside the gene matches. The CDR3 here is CSARTSGRGFVGTDTQYF. In DNA form, the CDR3 reads TGCAGTGCTAGAACTAGCGGGAGAGGATTTGTGGGCACAGATACGCAGTATTTT.

This clonotype was seen repeatedly, ten times or more. This sequence joins TRBV7-2 and TRBJ2-4; D is perhaps TRBD1 (6 bases). Germline V gives CDR1 SGHTA, CDR2 FQGNSA. The CDR3 consists of 17 residues. V was pared by 4 bases and J by 0 bases, with 16 bases between. CDR3 residues: CASSSFRTVLAKNIQYF. CDR3 bases: TGTGCCAGCAGCTCCTTTAGGACAGTACTAGCCAAAAACATTCAGTACTTC. Full variable domain (outside the CDR3, taken from reference TRBV7-2 and TRBJ2-4): GAGVSQSPSNKVTEKGKDVELRCDPISGHTALYWYRQSLGQGLEFLIYFQGNSAPDKSGLPSDRFSAERTGGSVSTLTIQRTQQEDSAVYLCASSSFRTVLAKNIQYFGAGTRLSVL.

In the case of this clonotype: The junction departs from germline at one end; a sequencing error may be responsible. CDR3 sequence: CSSSYSYDAGNSYF. The CDR3 bases are TGTTCCAGCAGTTACTCATACGACGCGGGGAACTCGTACTTC. The V gene is TRBV6-5, the J gene TRBJ2-5; tentative D call: TRBD2 (6 bases). The germline CDR1 and CDR2 sequences are MNHEY and SVGAGI. The length of the CDR3 is 14 residues.

The V and J genes are TRBV7-9 and TRBJ2-7; no clear D. The CDR3 has 12 residues. CDR1 SEHNR and CDR2 FQNEAQ come from the germline V gene (reference sequence). Trimming pared 1 base from V and 5 bases from J, leaving 6 bases between. In DNA, the CDR3 is TGTGCCAGCAGCTTAGAACAGAACGAGCAGTACTTC. It is translated as CASSLEQNEQYF. The full variable domain, in which reference TRBV7-9 and TRBJ2-7 provide the parts outside the CDR3, is DTGVSQNPRHKITKRGQNVTFRCDPISEHNRLYWYRQTLGQGPEFLTYFQNEAQLEKSRLLSDRFSAERPKGSFSTLEIQRTEQGDSAMYLCASSLEQNEQYFGPGTRLTVT.

This chain joins TRBV6-2 or TRBV6-3 and TRBJ2-3, with unresolved D. With 10 bases removed from V and 1 base from J, the gap between germline ends came to 15 bases. This CDR3 spans 14 amino acids. The germline CDR1 and CDR2 sequences are MNHEY and SVGEGT. The CDR3 protein is CATRHYLGTDTQYF. CDR3 DNA sequence: TGTGCCACCCGACATTACTTGGGCACAGATACGCAGTATTTT.

This clonotype has only a few counts. The chain combines TRBV11-1 with TRBJ2-7; possible D gene TRBD1, 5 bases. The V end was cut by 2 bases, the J end by 3 bases, with 14 bases between. The CDR3 length is 15 residues. Germline V gives CDR1 SGHAT, CDR2 FQDESV (reference sequence). The CDR3 reads CASSLSDSADYEQYF. DNA of the CDR3: TGTGCCAGCAGCTTATCAGACAGTGCCGACTACGAGCAGTACTTC.

V and J are TRBV29-1 and TRBJ2-1; possibly TRBD2 for D (5 bases). The ends were cut back, 4 bases at V and 5 bases at J, with 9 bases in the middle. Germline assignment: CDR1 SQVTM and CDR2 ANQGSEA. The CDR3 extends over 12 amino acids. Here the CDR3 reads CSVGGVHNEQFF. In DNA, the CDR3 is TGCAGCGTTGGGGGAGTCCACAATGAGCAGTTCTTC.

The CDR3 sequence is CASSPQGLAGGETQYF. In DNA, the CDR3 is TGTGCCAGCAGTCCACAGGGCCTAGCGGGAGGAGAGACCCAGTACTTC. V gene TRBV14 combines with J gene TRBJ2-5; 11 positions agree with TRBD2. The germline gives CDR1 SGHDN, CDR2 FVKESK. The CDR3 is 16 residues long. The V and J ends lost 6 bases and 4 bases, in that order; junction bases with no gene match: 10. The full variable domain, with the rest looked up from reference TRBV14 and TRBJ2-5, is EAGVTQFPSHSVIEKGQTVTLRCDPISGHDNLYWYRRVMGKEIKFLLHFVKESKQDESGMPNNRFLAERTGGTYSTLKVQPAELEDSGVYFCASSPQGLAGGETQYFGPGTRLLVL.

This chain links TRBV12-3 or TRBV12-4 with TRBJ2-7; D is perhaps TRBD1 (5 bases). V gave up 3 bases and J gave up 4 bases, with 13 bases separating them. The CDR3 is made up of 14 amino acids. The CDR3 nucleotides are TGTGCCAGCAGTTTTTCAGGGCGGAGATACGAGCAGTACTTC. Encoded protein: CASSFSGRRYEQYF.

In this sample, this clonotype turned up a few times. The rearrangement joins TRBV9 to TRBJ2-7; D possibly uses TRBD1 or TRBD2 (5 bases each). Trimming cost V 4 bases and J 7 bases, with 15 bases left between them. Germline V gene data show CDR1 as SGDLS and CDR2 as YYNGEE. CDR3 length: 13 amino acids. The CDR3 sequence is CASSPTAWGEQYF. DNA for the CDR3: TGTGCCAGCAGCCCGACAGCCTGGGGGGAGCAGTACTTC.